The source of this T cell receptor (beta chain) is a study of T cells in localized non-small cell lung cancer. This clone showed up just once. What it binds is not known. Trimming stripped 1 base from V and 0 bases from J, with 13 bases between. The CDR3 contains 17 residues. Germline V lookup: CDR1 MDHEN, CDR2 SYDVKM. Only in-frame clones appear in the TCRdb table, and some are missing; sequencing was by immunoSEQ multiplex PCR. In the table there are about 78,000 clones, about four fifths of which are singletons. General study points: Highest T cell clonality was seen in uninvolved adjacent lung, surpassing that measured in tumor. Prolonged overall survival went with higher T cell density in the blood. Adjacent lung had a median approximately 57 of the 100 largest tumor clones.

The receptor was isolated from a man aged 35 to 69 with stage I lung adenocarcinoma. This chain links TRBV28 with TRBJ1-5; possibly TRBD1 for D (5 bases). This specimen was peripheral blood, taken before any cancer treatment. The CDR3 sequence: CASSLSEGPYSNQPQHF. The CDR3 DNA follows: TGTGCCAGCAGTTTATCTGAGGGACCCTATAGCAATCAGCCCCAGCATTTT. The full variable domain, completed using reference TRBV28 and TRBJ1-5, is DVKVTQSSRYLVKRTGEKVFLECVQDMDHENMFWYRQDPGLGLRLIYFSYDVKMKEKGDIPEGYSVSREKKERFSLILESASTNQTSMYLCASSLSEGPYSNQPQHFGDGTRLSIL.